This passage covers 9 T cell receptor beta chains from one sample sequenced in a study of T-cell reconstitution after alpha-beta-depleted transplantation in children. Unique molecular identifiers were incorporated during preparation of the TCRbeta library. TCRdb recomputed calls from the PCR reads with MiXCR, one row per CDR3 protein. The sample has over 3,500 distinct CDR3 sequences, 24% seen once. The sequencing used PBMCs, mostly from graft donor cells, collected 60 days after TCRalphabeta/CD19-depleted stem cell transplant. These receptors all come from a boy under two years old who had a stem cell transplant for acute myeloid leukemia, so the T cells may come from the graft donor.

This clonotype was observed at least ten times. The chain links TRBV6-5 to TRBJ2-5; the match to TRBD1 covers 7 bases. CDR1 MNHEY and CDR2 SVGAGI come from the germline V gene. V shed 5 bases, J shed 5 bases, and the junction held 8 bases outside the gene matches. The CDR3 is 14 residues long. CDR3 DNA: TGTGCCAGCAGTATACGACAGGGAAGGGAGACCCAGTACTTC. Amino acid sequence: CASSIRQGRETQYF.

This clonotype was seen many times. This rearrangement joins TRBV9 to TRBJ1-5, with D maybe TRBD1 (6 bases). V shed 4 bases and J shed 2 bases, with 19 bases lying between them. The CDR3 has 17 amino acids. CDR1 is SGDLS and CDR2 is YYNGEE in the germline V gene. This CDR3 is CASSPRPGGHRNQPQHF. The DNA for the CDR3 is TGTGCCAGCAGCCCCCGCCCCGGGGGACACCGCAATCAGCCCCAGCATTTT. The variable domain in full, completed from reference TRBV9 and TRBJ1-5, reads DSGVTQTPKHLITATGQRVTLRCSPRSGDLSVYWYQQSLDQGLQFLIQYYNGEERAKGNILERFSAQQFPDLHSELNLSSLELGDSALYFCASSPRPGGHRNQPQHFGDGTRLSIL.

This clonotype was picked up many times. V gene TRBV2 combines with J gene TRBJ1-3; D uncertain. From germline, CDR1 is SNHLY and CDR2 FYNNEI. The CDR3 extends over 13 amino acids. The V end lost 7 bases, the J end lost 0 bases, and 7 bases lay between the germline ends. The CDR3 spells CASKVSSGNTIYF. CDR3 nucleotide sequence: TGTGCCAGCAAAGTAAGCTCTGGAAACACCATATATTTT.

This clonotype has only one observation. The J gene is TRBJ2-5, the V gene TRBV10-3, with unresolved D. This CDR3 region has 10 residues. The germline V gene has CDR1 ENHRY and CDR2 SYGVKD. The CDR3: CVAPSETQYF. As DNA, the CDR3 is TGTGTGGCCCCCTCAGAGACCCAGTACTTC.

This clonotype counts as large. V and J are TRBV5-6 and TRBJ2-3; no reliable D call. The CDR3 has 14 amino acids. V was cut by 0 bases and J by 11 bases, with 16 bases left in between. CDR1 is SGHDT, CDR2 YYEEEE, per germline. This CDR3 is CASSLGLADSEQYF. CDR3 in DNA: TGTGCCAGCAGCTTGGGGCTCGCGGATTCTGAGCAGTATTTT. Combining the CDR3 with reference TRBV5-6 and TRBJ2-3 gives the whole variable domain DAGVTQSPTHLIKTRGQQVTLRCSPKSGHDTVSWYQQALGQGPQFIFQYYEEEERQRGNFPDRFSGHQFPNYSSELNVNALLLGDSALYLCASSLGLADSEQYFGPGTRLTVL.

This clonotype was observed at least ten times. The chain uses TRBV10-1 and TRBJ2-3, with TRBD1 identical over 8 bases. The V gene end was trimmed by 8 bases and the J gene end by 0 bases; junction bases not matched to a gene: 4. The length of the CDR3 is 14 residues. Germline CDR1 WNHNN, CDR2 SYGVQD (reference sequence). The CDR3 region is CASSGGPSTDTQYF. The CDR3 DNA reads TGCGCCAGCTCAGGGGGCCCCAGCACAGATACGCAGTATTTT.

In this sample, this clonotype turned up many times. V usage is TRBV7-9 and J usage is TRBJ1-2; D ambiguous. Trimming left V 5 bases short and J 2 bases short, with 6 bases between. Germline V CDR1 and CDR2: SEHNR, FQNEAQ (reference sequence). This CDR3 region has 12 residues. As DNA, the CDR3 is TGTGCCAGCAGCCCGGTCAACTATGGCTACACCTTC. Encoded protein: CASSPVNYGYTF.

The table lists this clonotype with many counts. The V and J genes are TRBV5-4 and TRBJ2-1; 10 nucleotides agree with TRBD2. With V trimmed by 4 bases and J by 4 bases, 29 bases remained unmatched. The CDR3 runs 23 residues. Germline CDR1 is SGHNT and CDR2 is YYREEE (reference sequence). The DNA of the CDR3 is TGTGCCAGCAGCCTGGTAGCGGGGGGTGAAAGAGCACGATCGGTTGGCCTATACAATGAGCAGTTCTTC. Protein: CASSLVAGGERARSVGLYNEQFF.

In its sample, this clonotype was seen many times. The CDR3 nucleotides are TGCAGCGTTGAACCTCGGGGGACCATCTACAATGAGCAGTTCTTC. Amino acid sequence: CSVEPRGTIYNEQFF. This chain joins TRBV29-1 and TRBJ2-1, with D possibly TRBD2 on 6 matching bases. Germline V gene sequence: CDR1 SQVTM, CDR2 ANQGSEA. V was clipped by 2 bases and J by 3 bases, with 14 bases between them. The CDR3 runs to 15 residues.